The 23 T cell receptor beta chains below all came from one sample that was sequenced in a study of cytomegalovirus exposure and HLA in healthy donors. The PCR used 60 Vbeta and 13 Jbeta primers. TCRdb keeps only in-frame clones here, not all; method: immunoSEQ multiplex PCR. The profile shows 150,000 to 200,000 clones, around 85% of them singletons. Sequenced sample: PBMCs. These TCRs come from a boy aged 2-15 years in good health and CMV-seronegative.

This chain connects TRBV5-6 to TRBJ1-6, with TRBD1 matching over 9 bases. CDR3 length: 16 residues. Germline V gene lookup returns CDR1 SGHDT and CDR2 YYEEEE. After removal of 5 bases from V and 4 bases from J, the junction contained 7 bases not matched to a gene. The CDR3 DNA reads TGTGCCAGCAGTCCTACAGGGGGCGGTTATAATTCACCCCTCCACTTT. Amino acid sequence: CASSPTGGGYNSPLHF.

This clone was counted a few times. The CDR3 spells CASSLPESGANVLTF. DNA for the CDR3: TGTGCCAGCAGCCTTCCGGAGTCTGGGGCCAACGTCCTGACTTTC. This chain uses TRBV6-1 with TRBJ2-6; D call uncertain. The V and J ends lost 6 bases and 1 base respectively, with 10 bases between them. Looked up from germline, CDR1 is MNHNS and CDR2 is SASEGT. The CDR3 extends over 15 amino acids.

The chain carries TRBV30 and TRBJ1-3; 10 nucleotides line up with TRBD1. CDR3 size: 16 residues. The V gene end was trimmed by 0 bases and the J gene end by 7 bases; junction bases not matched to a gene: 9. The germline CDR1 and CDR2 sequences are GTSNPN and SVGIG (reference sequence). The CDR3 DNA reads as TGTGCCTGGAGTGTACAGGGCGGGACAGGGGATAACACCATATATTTT. This encodes CAWSVQGGTGDNTIYF.

In its sample, this clone was seen a few times. The genes are TRBV5-1 and TRBJ2-7; the D gene is possibly TRBD1 (6 bases). This CDR3 is built from 15 residues. The germline V gene encodes CDR1 SGHRS and CDR2 YFSETQ. V gave up 2 bases and J gave up 0 bases, with 12 bases separating them. DNA of the CDR3: TGCGCCAGCAGCTTACGTGGGGGCGGCTCCTACGAGCAGTACTTC. Its translation: CASSLRGGGSYEQYF.

The rearrangement uses TRBV11-2 and TRBJ2-7, with D perhaps TRBD2 (5 bases). Trimming took 5 bases from V and 5 from J, leaving 13 bases between them. CDR3 length: 13 residues. The germline V gene has CDR1 SGHAT and CDR2 FQNNGV. CDR3 DNA: TGTGCCAGCAGCCCAACTAGTGACCACGAGCAGTACTTC. This sequence encodes CASSPTSDHEQYF.

The CDR3 is CASSYKGDAEAFF. The CDR3 DNA is TGTGCCAGCAGTTATAAGGGGGACGCTGAAGCTTTCTTT. The rearrangement joins TRBV7-9 to TRBJ1-1, with TRBD1 as a possible D gene (6 bases). The CDR3 totals 13 residues. V was pared by 6 bases and J by 6 bases, with 14 bases between. CDR1 is SEHNR and CDR2 is FQNEAQ in the germline V gene (reference sequence).

The J gene is TRBJ2-1, the V gene TRBV28; 13 bases are a match to TRBD2. This CDR3 is 16 amino acids long. Germline V CDR1 and CDR2: MDHEN, SYDVKM. With 5 bases clipped from V and 7 bases from J, the junction kept 8 bases outside the gene matches. Here the CDR3 DNA reads TGTGCCAGCAGTCTACCACTAGCGGGAGGGCGGAATGAGCAGTTCTTC. Its translation: CASSLPLAGGRNEQFF.

V gene TRBV6-5 combines with J gene TRBJ2-3, with 12 bases that match TRBD2. With 8 bases clipped from V and 0 bases from J, the junction kept 3 bases outside the gene matches. The CDR3 contains 15 residues. Germline lookup yields CDR1 MNHEY and CDR2 SVGAGI. The CDR3 nucleotides are TGTGCCAGCGGTCTAGCGGGGGGGAGCACAGATACGCAGTATTTT. It specifies CASGLAGGSTDTQYF.

This chain joins TRBV13 and TRBJ2-5; D is perhaps TRBD2 (6 bases). V was shortened by 4 bases and J by 2 bases, with 11 bases between the two germline ends. The germline V gene encodes CDR1 PRHDT and CDR2 FYEKMQ (reference sequence). CDR3 length equals 14 residues. The CDR3 coding sequence is TGTGCCAGCAGCTCCAGCGGGCGGCAAGAGACCCAGTACTTC. Amino acid sequence: CASSSSGRQETQYF.

The chain joins TRBV2 to TRBJ2-3, with TRBD1 matching over 9 bases. This CDR3 region has 17 residues. Unmatched junction bases numbered 12, after V lost 8 bases and J lost 0 bases. CDR1 is SNHLY, CDR2 FYNNEI, per germline. Here the CDR3 reads CASSRDRATLSTDTQYF. In DNA form, the CDR3 reads TGTGCCAGCTCCCGGGACAGGGCGACTTTAAGCACAGATACGCAGTATTTT.

V is TRBV2 and J is TRBJ1-5; TRBD1 might be the D (5 bases). The ends were cut back, 4 bases at V and 7 bases at J, with 11 bases in the middle. This CDR3 is 13 amino acids long. Germline loops: CDR1 SNHLY, CDR2 FYNNEI. The CDR3: CASSVGGIQPQHF. CDR3 DNA sequence: TGTGCCAGCAGTGTGGGGGGGATCCAGCCCCAGCATTTT.

The V gene is TRBV6-1, the J gene TRBJ2-1; 8 bases are a match to TRBD1. Germline trimming cut 4 bases from V and 8 bases from J; bases unmatched to any gene: 10. This CDR3 has 15 residues. Germline CDR1 and CDR2: MNHNS and SASEGT. The CDR3 DNA reads as TGTGCCAGCAGTGTGCAGGGACAGGCTTCTCATGAGCAGTTCTTC. This gives the protein CASSVQGQASHEQFF.

This chain links TRBV5-1 with TRBJ1-1; 7 bases are shared with TRBD1. Germline V gene sequence: CDR1 SGHRS, CDR2 YFSETQ. This CDR3 comprises 15 residues. V lost 3 bases and J lost 6; bases outside the gene matches: 11. CDR3 coding DNA: TGCGCCAGCAGCTGGGTGACAGGGCCCCTCGCTGAAGCTTTCTTT. It codes for CASSWVTGPLAEAFF. Full variable domain (rest looked up from reference TRBV5-1 and TRBJ1-1): KAGVTQTPRYLIKTRGQQVTLSCSPISGHRSVSWYQQTPGQGLQFLFEYFSETQRNKGNFPGRFSGRQFSNSRSEMNVSTLELGDSALYLCASSWVTGPLAEAFFGQGTRLTVV.

The chain employs TRBV7-9 and TRBJ2-1; 7 bases are a match to TRBD2. There are 15 residues in the CDR3. CDR1 and CDR2 from the germline V gene are SEHNR and FQNEAQ (reference sequence). V lost 4 bases, J lost 0 bases, and 3 bases stayed unmatched. The CDR3 here is CASSSTGGSYNEQFF. CDR3 nucleotide sequence: TGTGCCAGCAGCTCCACGGGGGGCTCCTACAATGAGCAGTTCTTC.

Details on this clone: The sample carries other DNA sequences with the same CDR3. This sequence joins TRBV6-5 and TRBJ1-1, with 8 bases fitting TRBD1. This CDR3 comprises 13 residues. Germline V gene sequence: CDR1 MNHEY, CDR2 SVGAGI. The trim removed 6 bases at V and 4 bases at J, leaving 4 bases unmatched. The CDR3 protein is CASRGQGRTEAFF. The CDR3 DNA sequence: TGTGCCAGCAGAGGACAGGGTCGCACTGAAGCTTTCTTT.

This clone has a single count. V is TRBV10-3 and J is TRBJ2-5; weak D call: TRBD2 (5 bases). CDR1 ENHRY and CDR2 SYGVKD come from the germline V gene. There are 13 residues in the CDR3. V shed 7 bases and J shed 5 bases, with 14 bases lying between them. In nucleotides, the CDR3 is TGTGCCATCACCCGAGGGCGCCAGGAGACCCAGTACTTC. Amino acid sequence: CAITRGRQETQYF.

This rearrangement joins TRBV18 to TRBJ2-1; D gene uncertain. V lost 0 bases and J 8 bases, leaving 14 bases between the germline ends. Germline CDR1 reads KGHSH; CDR2 reads LQKENI. CDR3 length: 15 residues. The CDR3 region has the DNA TGTGCCAGCTCACCACCGAACAGAACCCAGCATGAGCAGTTCTTC. Translation gives CASSPPNRTQHEQFF.

J is TRBJ1-2 and V is TRBV5-6; 10 bases match TRBD1. The CDR3 has 16 amino acids. V lost 2 bases, J lost 6 bases, and 10 bases stayed unmatched. Germline loops: CDR1 SGHDT, CDR2 YYEEEE. DNA for the CDR3: TGTGCCAGCAGCTTTGAGACAGGGGGCTTCGTTAATGGCTACACCTTC. Encoded protein: CASSFETGGFVNGYTF.

V is TRBV6-5 and J is TRBJ1-4; 9 nucleotides align to TRBD1. Germline CDR1 is MNHEY and CDR2 is SVGAGI. Trimming cost V 7 bases and J 8 bases; bases outside gene matches: 8. The CDR3 contains 14 residues. The DNA for the CDR3 is TGTGCCAGCACCTCCGGGACAGGGAGGGAAAAACTGTTTTTT. This sequence encodes CASTSGTGREKLFF.

The chain couples TRBV5-1 to TRBJ2-1; a possible D gene is TRBD2 (6 bases). The CDR3 totals 13 residues. Trimming stripped 2 bases from V and 6 bases from J, with 9 bases between. Germline values: CDR1 SGHRS, CDR2 YFSETQ. The CDR3: CASSLAGSNEQFF. CDR3 DNA sequence: TGCGCCAGCAGCTTAGCGGGTTCCAATGAGCAGTTCTTC. The full variable domain, completed using reference TRBV5-1 and TRBJ2-1, is KAGVTQTPRYLIKTRGQQVTLSCSPISGHRSVSWYQQTPGQGLQFLFEYFSETQRNKGNFPGRFSGRQFSNSRSEMNVSTLELGDSALYLCASSLAGSNEQFFGPGTRLTVL.

V gene TRBV2 combines with J gene TRBJ2-1; D call uncertain. Trimming stripped 7 bases from V and 3 bases from J, with 7 bases between. The CDR3 spans 12 residues. CDR1 SNHLY and CDR2 FYNNEI come from the germline V gene. The CDR3 reads CASMNSYNEQFF. The CDR3 DNA follows: TGTGCCAGCATGAACAGCTACAATGAGCAGTTCTTC.

This chain uses TRBV9 with TRBJ1-1, with D perhaps matching TRBD1 (5 bases). Trimming took off 0 bases at V and 0 bases at J, with 9 bases between the two ends. This CDR3 has 15 residues. The V gene's germline CDR1 is SGDLS and CDR2 YYNGEE. CDR3 sequence: CASSVGNRMNTEAFF. For the CDR3, the DNA is TGTGCCAGCAGCGTAGGTAACAGGATGAACACTGAAGCTTTCTTT.

This chain links TRBV27 with TRBJ1-2, with a possible D match to TRBD1 (6 bases). Trimming pared 1 base from V and 7 bases from J, leaving 16 bases between. The CDR3 runs 15 residues. Germline V lookup: CDR1 MNHEY, CDR2 SMNVEV (reference sequence). The CDR3 loop reads CASSLLGGAASGYTF. In nucleotides, the CDR3 is TGTGCCAGCAGTTTATTGGGGGGGGCGGCGAGTGGCTACACCTTC.